This T cell receptor (beta chain) was recovered during a study of CD8+CD57+ T cells in acquired aplastic anemia. TCR beta VDJ combinations and CDR3 sequences were profiled from genomic DNA. MiXCR, applied by TCRdb to the reads, yields one record per CDR3 protein. The sample shows more than 150,000 distinct CDR3 sequences, less than 50% of them seen only once. CD8+CD57+ cell expansion had been shown by flow cytometry in patients chosen for sequencing. This clonotype was recorded many times. This CDR3 has 16 amino acids. Trimming took off 1 base at V and 1 base at J, with 11 bases between the two ends. Germline values: CDR1 LNHDA, CDR2 SQIVND (reference sequence).

The sequencing input was sorted CD4+, CD8+, or CD8+CD57+ T cells (not recorded which) from PBMCs. V is TRBV19 and J is TRBJ1-5, with a tentative D call TRBD1 (5 bases). The sequence derives from a human donor with aplastic anemia. CDR3 protein: CASSIGGKGSNQPQHF. Here the CDR3 DNA reads TGTGCCAGTAGTATAGGAGGGAAGGGGAGCAATCAGCCCCAGCATTTT.